These 30 T cell receptor beta chains were all obtained from the same sample, sequenced in a study of blood T cell repertoires in COVID-19. Sequenced by immunoSEQ multiplex PCR; TCRdb stores in-frame clones only, minus some. The sample lists 55,000 to 80,000 clones; roughly 92% were seen once. The sequencing input was peripheral blood. All receptors come from a human donor in a cohort sampled during active COVID-19.

The chain combines TRBV4-2 with TRBJ2-2; 12 bases are a match to TRBD2. Germline-derived CDR1 and CDR2 are LGHNA and YNFKEQ. With V trimmed by 4 bases and J by 4 bases, 1 base remained unmatched. CDR3 length: 15 amino acids. The DNA of the CDR3 is TGTGCCAGCAGCCCTAGCGGGAGGGTCACCGGGGAGCTGTTTTTT. Translation gives CASSPSGRVTGELFF.

This clone appeared once. The chain uses TRBV3-1 (or the pseudogene TRBV3-2) and TRBJ1-2; no clear D. The CDR3 length is 13 residues. CDR1 is LGHDT, CDR2 YNNKEL, per germline (reference sequence). V dropped 1 base and J dropped 3 bases, with 6 bases sitting between them. The CDR3 coding sequence is TGTGCCAGCAGCCAAGTCTCAGACTATGGCTACACCTTC. It specifies CASSQVSDYGYTF.

The chain joins TRBV5-1 to TRBJ1-2, with 9 bases aligning to TRBD1. CDR1 and CDR2 from the germline V gene are SGHRS and YFSETQ. The ends lost 3 bases at V and 5 bases at J; junction bases unmatched: 8. This CDR3 is 15 amino acids long. The CDR3, as DNA: TGCGCCAGCAGCTGGGGGGACAGGGACGGATATGGCTACACCTTC. It encodes CASSWGDRDGYGYTF.

This clone appeared once. The genes are TRBV6-5 and TRBJ2-5, with 7 bases identical to TRBD1. This CDR3 has 15 amino acids. The germline V gene encodes CDR1 MNHEY and CDR2 SVGAGI. The V and J ends lost 4 bases and 4 bases, in that order; junction bases with no gene match: 9. CDR3 residues: CASSSDRVGTETQYF. The CDR3 region has the DNA TGTGCCAGCAGTTCCGACAGGGTAGGCACAGAGACCCAGTACTTC.

This clone was seen only once. CDR3 bases: TGTGCCAGCAGCTTAGTTGCGGGGAACACTGAAGCTTTCTTT. This codes for CASSLVAGNTEAFF. The chain uses TRBV7-8 and TRBJ1-1; D is ambiguous. CDR1 SGHVS and CDR2 FQNEAQ come from the germline V gene. V lost 1 base, J lost 1 base, and 7 bases lay in between. This CDR3 region has 14 residues. Using reference TRBV7-8 and TRBJ1-1 for the parts outside the CDR3, the full variable domain is GAGVSQSPRYKVAKRGQDVALRCDPISGHVSLFWYQQALGQGPEFLTYFQNEAQLDKSGLPSDRFFAERPEGSVSTLKIQRTQQEDSAVYLCASSLVAGNTEAFFGQGTRLTVV.

In its sample, this clone was seen once. The chain carries TRBV27 and TRBJ1-5, with a possible D match to TRBD1 (5 bases). Trimming pared 5 bases from V and 1 base from J, leaving 18 bases between. Germline CDR1 reads MNHEY; CDR2 reads SMNVEV (reference sequence). The CDR3 runs to 17 residues. The CDR3 region is CASSPHIQDRSNQPQHF. DNA of the CDR3: TGTGCCAGCAGTCCCCACATACAGGATAGGAGCAATCAGCCCCAGCATTTT.

In DNA, the CDR3 is TGTGCCAGCAGCCAAAAATCATGGGGGGCAGATACGCAGTATTTT. This encodes CASSQKSWGADTQYF. The chain joins TRBV3-1 (or the pseudogene TRBV3-2) to TRBJ2-3; D may be TRBD2 (6 bases). CDR3 length equals 15 residues. Germline CDR1 is LGHDT and CDR2 is YNNKEL (reference sequence). The V and J ends lost 2 bases and 4 bases respectively, with 13 bases between them.

The chain is built from TRBV7-9 and TRBJ2-7, with D possibly TRBD2 on 6 matching bases. Germline V gene sequence: CDR1 SEHNR, CDR2 FQNEAQ (reference sequence). Trimming took 5 bases from V and 7 from J, leaving 12 bases between them. This CDR3 has 12 amino acids. CDR3 nucleotides: TGTGCCAGCAGCCGGGGACTGGCAGAGCAGTACTTC. It translates to CASSRGLAEQYF.

This chain uses TRBV10-3 with TRBJ1-2; D is unclear. V dropped 7 bases and J dropped 7 bases, with 13 bases sitting between them. In germline, CDR1 is ENHRY, CDR2 SYGVKD. This CDR3 contains 12 residues. The CDR3 here is CAITNSEVGYTF. The CDR3 DNA is TGTGCCATCACCAACTCCGAGGTTGGCTACACCTTC.

The gene calls are TRBV6-4 and TRBJ1-1; 9 nucleotides align to TRBD1. The V gene end was trimmed by 9 bases and the J gene end by 2 bases; junction bases not matched to a gene: 16. In germline, CDR1 is MRHNA, CDR2 SNTAGT. This CDR3 region has 17 residues. The CDR3 DNA sequence: TGTGCCAGAGCCCCGGGACAGGGAATAGGCGGAAACACTGAAGCTTTCTTT. Protein: CARAPGQGIGGNTEAFF.

This rearrangement joins TRBV7-3 to TRBJ2-3; 8 positions match TRBD2. Trimming took 5 bases from V and 5 from J; bases not matched to a gene: 6. Germline V gene sequence: CDR1 SGHTA, CDR2 FQGTGA. The CDR3 loop spans 14 amino acids. The chain's CDR3 is CASSVGLGVDTQYF. The DNA for the CDR3 is TGTGCCAGCAGCGTGGGACTAGGGGTAGATACGCAGTATTTT. The full variable domain, completed using reference TRBV7-3 and TRBJ2-3, is GAGVSQTPSNKVTEKGKYVELRCDPISGHTALYWYRQSLGQGPEFLIYFQGTGAADDSGLPNDRFFAVRPEGSVSTLKIQRTERGDSAVYLCASSVGLGVDTQYFGPGTRLTVL.

The chain is built from TRBV10-3 and TRBJ1-2; 7 bases fit TRBD1. The trim removed 4 bases at V and 5 bases at J, leaving 13 bases unmatched. This CDR3 is 16 amino acids long. Germline lookup yields CDR1 ENHRY and CDR2 SYGVKD. Written as DNA, the CDR3 is TGTGCCATCAGTGCACCGAAGGGGACAGTGAGTTATGGCTACACCTTC. This encodes CAISAPKGTVSYGYTF.

This clone has only one observation. The chain employs TRBV4-3 and TRBJ2-1; 8 nucleotides agree with TRBD2. CDR1 is LGHNA, CDR2 YSLEER, per germline. This CDR3 is 15 amino acids long. With V trimmed by 4 bases and J by 6 bases, 8 bases remained unmatched. CDR3 DNA sequence: TGCGCCAGCAGCCGAGCGGGAGAGGGGGGCAATGAGCAGTTCTTC. Its translation: CASSRAGEGGNEQFF.

This clone was recorded once. J is TRBJ1-3 and V is TRBV6-1; 10 nucleotides align to TRBD1. This CDR3 region has 17 residues. Trimming cost V 4 bases and J 8 bases; bases outside gene matches: 14. Per the germline V gene, CDR1 is MNHNS and CDR2 is SASEGT. The CDR3 nucleotides read TGTGCCAGCAGTGGCAATTCGTTGGACAGGGGGACGGACACCATATATTTT. Translation gives CASSGNSLDRGTDTIYF.

This clone appeared once. The V call is TRBV9, the J call TRBJ1-4, with D perhaps matching TRBD1 (6 bases). V lost 4 bases, J lost 5 bases, and 12 bases lay in between. Germline values: CDR1 SGDLS, CDR2 YYNGEE. CDR3 length equals 14 residues. The CDR3 here is CASSSRQENEKLFF. The CDR3 DNA sequence: TGTGCCAGCAGCTCTCGACAGGAAAATGAAAAACTGTTTTTT.

This clone was detected only a few times. This rearrangement joins TRBV5-1 to TRBJ2-7; TRBD2 agrees at 8 bases. The ends lost 5 bases at V and 6 bases at J; junction bases unmatched: 7. Per the germline V gene, CDR1 is SGHRS and CDR2 is YFSETQ. This CDR3 region has 13 residues. CDR3 sequence: CASRGTSSTEQYF. The CDR3 DNA is TGCGCCAGCAGGGGGACTAGTTCTACCGAGCAGTACTTC.

V and J are TRBV3-1 (or the pseudogene TRBV3-2) and TRBJ2-3; 8 bases are a match to TRBD2. CDR1 is LGHDT and CDR2 is YNNKEL in the germline V gene (reference sequence). This CDR3 region has 17 residues. With V trimmed by 0 bases and J by 3 bases, 8 bases remained unmatched. The CDR3 sequence: CASSQDRTSGCTDTQYF. In DNA form, the CDR3 reads TGTGCCAGCAGCCAAGACCGAACTAGCGGCTGTACAGATACGCAGTATTTT.

The chain combines TRBV5-5 with TRBJ2-2; TRBD1 matches 7 bases. V lost 10 bases and J lost 0; bases outside the gene matches: 3. The germline V gene encodes CDR1 SGHKS and CDR2 YYEKEE (reference sequence). The length of the CDR3 is 13 residues. The CDR3 DNA reads as TGTGCCGCCGGACAGGCGAACACCGGGGAGCTGTTTTTT. It encodes CAAGQANTGELFF. The variable domain in full, with the rest retrieved from reference TRBV5-5 and TRBJ2-2, is DAGVTQSPTHLIKTRGQQVTLRCSPISGHKSVSWYQQVLGQGPQFIFQYYEKEERGRGNFPDRFSARQFPNYSSELNVNALLLGDSALYLCAAGQANTGELFFGEGSRLTVL.

The chain has TRBV6-5 and TRBJ1-2, with a possible D match to TRBD1 (6 bases). The germline CDR1 and CDR2 sequences are MNHEY and SVGAGI. The length of the CDR3 is 15 residues. The ends were cut back, 6 bases at V and 1 base at J, with 15 bases in the middle. CDR3 sequence (DNA): TGTGCCAGCAGACCCACAGGGCCCCTTAACTATGGCTACACCTTC. This translates into CASRPTGPLNYGYTF.

V usage is TRBV11-3 and J usage is TRBJ2-2, with D unclear. This CDR3 comprises 17 residues. Germline lookup yields CDR1 SGHNT and CDR2 YENEEA. Trimming cost V 5 bases and J 0 bases, with 16 bases left between them. CDR3 amino acids: CASSRRGISSNTGELFF. DNA of the CDR3: TGTGCCAGCAGCCGGAGAGGTATCTCTTCGAACACCGGGGAGCTGTTTTTT.

A remark on this clone: Sequence at one end of the junction differs from germline and may be a read error. The V gene is TRBV6-6, the J gene TRBJ2-3; the match to TRBD2 covers 11 bases. Germline loops: CDR1 MNHNY, CDR2 SVGAGI (reference sequence). The CDR3 consists of 16 residues. The CDR3 DNA reads as TGTGCCAGCAGTGACTCAGGGACTAGCGGCCCAGATACGCAGTATTTT. As protein: CASSDSGTSGPDTQYF.

The V call is TRBV5-1, the J call TRBJ1-2; the match to TRBD1 covers 8 bases. Germline values: CDR1 SGHRS, CDR2 YFSETQ. V dropped 4 bases and J dropped 2; count of bases not matched to a gene: 4. The CDR3 runs 14 residues. This chain's CDR3 is CASSPDRANYGYTF. CDR3 nucleotide sequence: TGCGCCAGCAGCCCGGACAGGGCCAACTATGGCTACACCTTC.

V and J are TRBV5-6 and TRBJ2-7, with unresolved D. The V end was cut by 4 bases, the J end by 6 bases, with 8 bases between. The CDR3 covers 11 residues. Germline-derived CDR1 and CDR2 are SGHDT and YYEEEE. The CDR3 nucleotides are TGTGCCAGCAGCCACGCGTCCGAGCAGTACTTC. Translating it yields CASSHASEQYF.

The rearrangement uses TRBV28 and TRBJ2-5; D gene uncertain. From germline, CDR1 is MDHEN and CDR2 SYDVKM. Trimming left V 9 bases short and J 4 bases short, with 27 bases between. The CDR3 runs 17 residues. The CDR3 spells CASSTPPDSKMGETQYF. The CDR3 coding sequence is TGTGCCAGTTCGACCCCCCCAGACTCAAAAATGGGAGAGACCCAGTACTTC.

The CDR3 loop reads CASSLNRGRDTQYF. For the CDR3, the DNA is TGTGCCAGCAGCTTAAACAGGGGCCGAGATACGCAGTATTTT. This rearrangement joins TRBV11-2 to TRBJ2-3; 7 bases match TRBD1. This CDR3 region has 14 residues. The germline V gene encodes CDR1 SGHAT and CDR2 FQNNGV. With V trimmed by 2 bases and J by 5 bases, 4 bases remained unmatched.

The gene calls are TRBV7-2 and TRBJ2-7; D is uncertain. V lost 5 bases and J lost 1, with 6 bases in between. The CDR3 consists of 12 residues. The germline V gene has CDR1 SGHTA and CDR2 FQGNSA. The CDR3 DNA reads TGTGCCAGCAGCCGCCAGTCCTACGAGCAGTACTTC. Translating gives CASSRQSYEQYF.

J is TRBJ1-2 and V is TRBV19; D might be TRBD1 (5 bases). Germline V gene sequence: CDR1 LNHDA, CDR2 SQIVND (reference sequence). V lost 3 bases, J lost 2 bases, and 7 bases lay in between. CDR3 length: 13 amino acids. This chain's CDR3 is CASSIQGNYGYTF. The DNA of the CDR3 is TGTGCCAGTAGTATCCAGGGAAACTATGGCTACACCTTC.

The V and J genes are TRBV12-3 or TRBV12-4 and TRBJ1-1, with D possibly being TRBD1 (5 bases). Trimming cost V 5 bases and J 7 bases, with 14 bases left between them. The CDR3 has 13 residues. The DNA of the CDR3 is TGTGCCAGCAGTCTAACAGACAGACTTGAAGCTTTCTTT. Amino acid sequence: CASSLTDRLEAFF.

The rearrangement links TRBV10-3 to TRBJ2-5; 9 nucleotides match TRBD2. The CDR3 loop spans 14 amino acids. Germline V lookup: CDR1 ENHRY, CDR2 SYGVKD. V dropped 10 bases and J dropped 3; count of bases not matched to a gene: 9. The CDR3 is CATETGLAKETQYF. The DNA for the CDR3 is TGTGCCACCGAGACTGGACTAGCGAAAGAGACCCAGTACTTC.

J is TRBJ2-7 and V is TRBV15; 8 positions agree with TRBD2. Germline V CDR1 and CDR2: LNHNV, YYDKDF (reference sequence). Trimming at V came to 0 bases and at J to 4 bases, leaving 5 bases not matched to a gene. This CDR3 is built from 15 residues. In DNA form, the CDR3 reads TGTGCCACCAGCAGAGATGATAGCGGGACTTACGAGCAGTACTTC. It codes for CATSRDDSGTYEQYF.